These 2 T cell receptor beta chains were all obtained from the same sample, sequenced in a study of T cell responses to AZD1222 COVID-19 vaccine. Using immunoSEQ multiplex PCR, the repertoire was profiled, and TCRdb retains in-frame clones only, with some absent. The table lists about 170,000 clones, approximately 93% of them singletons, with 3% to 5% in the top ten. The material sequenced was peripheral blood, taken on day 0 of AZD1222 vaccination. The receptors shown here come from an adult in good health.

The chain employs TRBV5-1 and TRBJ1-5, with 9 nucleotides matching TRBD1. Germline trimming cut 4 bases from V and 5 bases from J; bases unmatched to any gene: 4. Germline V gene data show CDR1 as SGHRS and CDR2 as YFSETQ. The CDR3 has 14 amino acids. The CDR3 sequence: CASSLTGGYQPQHF. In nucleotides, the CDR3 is TGCGCCAGCAGCCTGACAGGGGGGTATCAGCCCCAGCATTTT.

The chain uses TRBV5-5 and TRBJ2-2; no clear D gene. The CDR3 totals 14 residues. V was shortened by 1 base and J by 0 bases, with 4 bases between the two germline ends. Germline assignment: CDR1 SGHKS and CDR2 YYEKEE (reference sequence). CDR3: CASSLTSNTGELFF. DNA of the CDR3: TGTGCCAGCAGCTTGACGTCGAACACCGGGGAGCTGTTTTTT.